This T cell receptor beta chain was recorded in a study of blood T cell repertoires in COVID-19. Study at large: From the United States, Italy and Spain came samples of acute and convalescent COVID-19. Sources were T cells, B-cell-depleted T cells, or PBMCs; the material itself was cDNA or gDNA.

V lost 3 bases to trimming and J lost 2 bases, with 10 bases between them. Germline loops: CDR1 MNHEY, CDR2 SMNVEV (reference sequence). The length of the CDR3 is 14 residues. Original processing methods: The authors estimated nucleated cell counts from reference gene primer amplification. Some clones are missing from TCRdb's copy, which holds only in-frame ones; the method was immunoSEQ multiplex PCR. V and J calls and clone size are given by that table; D and trimming were obtained from the DNA. The sample carries 250,000 to 300,000 clones, approximately 80% recorded once. This TCR came from a man in his fifties or sixties with acute or convalescent COVID-19. The specimen sequenced was peripheral blood. This rearrangement joins TRBV27 to TRBJ1-2, with unresolved D. The CDR3 nucleotides read TGTGCCAGCAGTTTCGCGGGCGGCAACTATGGCTACACCTTC. This codes for CASSFAGGNYGYTF.